The 24 T cell receptor beta chains in this list originate from one sample, sequenced in a study of blood T cell repertoires in COVID-19. Only in-frame clones appear in the TCRdb table, and some are missing; sequencing was by immunoSEQ multiplex PCR. Of roughly 300,000 clones in the sample, around 87% were seen once. Sequencing input: peripheral blood. The receptors originated from a woman aged 45-60 years who had recovered from COVID-19.

The chain combines TRBV5-8 with TRBJ1-2; D remains unclear. CDR3 length equals 14 residues. Trimming cost V 3 bases and J 5 bases, with 14 bases left between them. The germline V gene has CDR1 SGHTS and CDR2 YDEGEE. CDR3 sequence: CASSWQRGGYGYTF. In nucleotides, the CDR3 is TGTGCCAGCAGCTGGCAGCGGGGAGGGTATGGCTACACCTTC. Together with reference TRBV5-8 and TRBJ1-2, the CDR3 gives the full variable domain: EAGVTQSPTHLIKTRGQQATLRCSPISGHTSVYWYQQALGLGLQFLLWYDEGEERNRGNFPPRFSGRQFPNYSSELNVNALELEDSALYLCASSWQRGGYGYTFGSGTRLTVV.

V gene TRBV6-2 or TRBV6-3 combines with J gene TRBJ1-1, with D tentatively TRBD1 (5 bases). Germline CDR1 is MNHEY and CDR2 is SVGEGT. This CDR3 has 15 residues. Deletions cut 4 bases from V and 0 bases from J, with 12 bases between. CDR3 protein: CASSSWGDVNTEAFF. In DNA, the CDR3 is TGTGCCAGCAGTTCGTGGGGGGACGTGAACACTGAAGCTTTCTTT.

The J gene is TRBJ1-1, the V gene TRBV18, with D possibly TRBD1 on 6 matching bases. V dropped 3 bases and J dropped 8 bases, with 7 bases sitting between them. The length of the CDR3 is 11 residues. In germline, CDR1 is KGHSH, CDR2 LQKENI. CDR3 DNA sequence: TGTGCCAGCTCACCCGACAGGGAAGCTTTCTTT. Its protein product is CASSPDREAFF.

The chain couples TRBV7-2 to TRBJ2-5; possible D gene TRBD1, 6 bases. The CDR3 has 17 amino acids. Germline assignment: CDR1 SGHTA and CDR2 FQGNSA. Trimming removed 4 bases from V and 4 bases from J, with 22 bases in between. The chain's CDR3 is CASSYTGLAGEGETQYF. CDR3 DNA: TGTGCCAGCAGCTACACGGGGCTCGCAGGGGAAGGAGAGACCCAGTACTTC. Looking up the rest from reference TRBV7-2 and TRBJ2-5 gives the full variable domain: GAGVSQSPSNKVTEKGKDVELRCDPISGHTALYWYRQSLGQGLEFLIYFQGNSAPDKSGLPSDRFSAERTGGSVSTLTIQRTQQEDSAVYLCASSYTGLAGEGETQYFGPGTRLLVL.

The J gene is TRBJ2-5, the V gene TRBV3-1 (or the pseudogene TRBV3-2); 14 positions match TRBD2. CDR1 and CDR2 from the germline V gene are LGHDT and YNNKEL (reference sequence). The CDR3 is 16 amino acids. Trimming at V came to 4 bases and at J to 2 bases, leaving 3 bases not matched to a gene. DNA of the CDR3: TGTGCCAGCAGCCCCAGACTAGCGGGGGGGCAAGAGACCCAGTACTTC. This sequence encodes CASSPRLAGGQETQYF.

The V and J genes are TRBV7-2 and TRBJ2-1, with D unclear. Trimming left V 1 base short and J 3 bases short, with 4 bases between. CDR3 length: 13 amino acids. CDR1 and CDR2 (germline): SGHTA, FQGNSA. CDR3 residues: CASSLVRYNEQFF. As DNA, the CDR3 is TGTGCCAGCAGCTTAGTCCGCTACAATGAGCAGTTCTTC.

V usage is TRBV9 and J usage is TRBJ2-5, with 8 bases matching TRBD2. The J segment lost 4 bases and the V segment lost 2 bases, leaving 10 bases of the junction unmatched. This CDR3 comprises 16 residues. The V gene's germline CDR1 is SGDLS and CDR2 YYNGEE. CDR3 residues: CASSVRGGRSGETQYF. The DNA for the CDR3 is TGTGCCAGCAGCGTTCGGGGGGGACGCTCCGGAGAGACCCAGTACTTC.

This clone was recorded once. The genes are TRBV6-6 and TRBJ2-7; D not certain. V shed 3 bases and J shed 0 bases, with 15 bases lying between them. Germline V gene data show CDR1 as MNHNY and CDR2 as SVGAGI (reference sequence). The CDR3 sequence is 16 residues long. CDR3 bases: TGTGCCAGCAGTTATCCGCGGATGAGGAGCTCCTACGAGCAGTACTTC. Amino acid sequence: CASSYPRMRSSYEQYF.

The V and J genes are TRBV28 and TRBJ2-5; possibly TRBD1 for D (8 bases). Germline V gene sequence: CDR1 MDHEN, CDR2 SYDVKM. CDR3 length: 15 residues. The V end was cut by 4 bases, the J end by 2 bases, with 14 bases between. CDR3 sequence: CASSYRGRAQETQYF. For the CDR3, the DNA is TGTGCCAGCAGTTACAGGGGGAGGGCACAAGAGACCCAGTACTTC. Filled out from reference TRBV28 and TRBJ2-5, the complete variable domain reads DVKVTQSSRYLVKRTGEKVFLECVQDMDHENMFWYRQDPGLGLRLIYFSYDVKMKEKGDIPEGYSVSREKKERFSLILESASTNQTSMYLCASSYRGRAQETQYFGPGTRLLVL.

V and J are TRBV7-9 and TRBJ2-7; D is perhaps TRBD2 (5 bases). The CDR3 runs 12 residues. Germline V gene data show CDR1 as SEHNR and CDR2 as FQNEAQ (reference sequence). The ends were cut back, 4 bases at V and 6 bases at J, with 10 bases in the middle. Here the CDR3 reads CASSSDEGEQYF. The CDR3 DNA follows: TGTGCCAGCAGCTCGGACGAGGGCGAGCAGTACTTC.

This clone was recorded a few times. This rearrangement joins TRBV4-1 to TRBJ1-5, with TRBD1 matching over 8 bases. This CDR3 comprises 15 residues. Germline CDR1 and CDR2: MGHRA and YSYEKL. V shed 3 bases and J 4 bases; nucleotides not matched to a gene: 5. Here the CDR3 DNA reads TGCGCCAGCAGCCAGGACCGGGACAGGAATCAGCCCCAGCATTTT. It codes for CASSQDRDRNQPQHF.

The chain couples TRBV7-2 to TRBJ1-1; D is perhaps TRBD1 (6 bases). The germline gives CDR1 SGHTA, CDR2 FQGNSA. CDR3 length equals 14 residues. Trimming cost V 4 bases and J 2 bases, with 11 bases left between them. The CDR3 region has the DNA TGTGCCAGCAGCTCGGACAGTATAAACACTGAAGCTTTCTTT. The encoded protein is CASSSDSINTEAFF.

CDR3 region: CASSPSGNQPQHF. The CDR3 bases are TGTGCCAGCAGCCCCTCGGGGAATCAGCCCCAGCATTTT. This sequence joins TRBV7-2 and TRBJ1-5; D unclear. The CDR3 spans 13 residues. V was cut by 5 bases and J by 4 bases, with 9 bases left in between. Germline values: CDR1 SGHTA, CDR2 FQGNSA. Full variable domain (rest looked up from reference TRBV7-2 and TRBJ1-5): GAGVSQSPSNKVTEKGKDVELRCDPISGHTALYWYRQSLGQGLEFLIYFQGNSAPDKSGLPSDRFSAERTGGSVSTLTIQRTQQEDSAVYLCASSPSGNQPQHFGDGTRLSIL.

The genes are TRBV30 and TRBJ1-1, with D perhaps TRBD1 (5 bases). The CDR3 runs to 12 residues. Germline CDR1 GTSNPN, CDR2 SVGIG (reference sequence). V shed 7 bases and J shed 5 bases, with 14 bases lying between them. The CDR3 here is CAYDMGLTEAFF. CDR3 sequence (DNA): TGTGCCTACGACATGGGACTGACTGAAGCTTTCTTT. Drawing the rest from reference TRBV30 and TRBJ1-1, the complete variable domain is SQTIHQWPATLVQPVGSPLSLECTVEGTSNPNLYWYRQAAGRGLQLLFYSVGIGQISSEVPQNLSASRPQDRQFILSSKKLLLSDSGFYLCAYDMGLTEAFFGQGTRLTVV.

The CDR3 DNA sequence: TGTGCCACCCCCGGGTGCAGTCTCGGGACTGAAGCTTTCTTT. Translated: CATPGCSLGTEAFF. V and J are TRBV6-9 and TRBJ1-1; no clear D gene. The germline V gene has CDR1 MNHGY and CDR2 SVAAGI. This CDR3 is 14 amino acids long. V was cut by 10 bases and J by 5 bases, with 20 bases left in between.

This clone was seen a handful of times. The J gene is TRBJ1-2, the V gene TRBV28; D uncertain. The CDR3 totals 14 residues. V was shortened by 5 bases and J by 4 bases, with 14 bases between the two germline ends. In germline, CDR1 is MDHEN, CDR2 SYDVKM. CDR3 coding DNA: TGTGCCAGCAGTCCATCGATGGGGAGCTATGGCTACACCTTC. Residues: CASSPSMGSYGYTF.

The CDR3 DNA is TGTGCCAGCAGCGTAGACCAGCGGGGGCCCCCCTACAATGAGCAGTTCTTC. The encoded protein is CASSVDQRGPPYNEQFF. The chain joins TRBV9 to TRBJ2-1, with 8 bases identical to TRBD2. This CDR3 has 17 amino acids. Germline values: CDR1 SGDLS, CDR2 YYNGEE. V was clipped by 0 bases and J by 2 bases; unmatched bases: 7.

This chain links TRBV28 with TRBJ2-5; no reliable D call. Trimming stripped 7 bases from V and 1 base from J, with 13 bases between. This CDR3 region has 14 residues. In germline, CDR1 is MDHEN, CDR2 SYDVKM. The CDR3 loop reads CASTPRVPQETQYF. CDR3 sequence (DNA): TGTGCCAGCACCCCCCGGGTCCCCCAAGAGACCCAGTACTTC.

This clone was seen only once. This chain joins TRBV3-1 (or the pseudogene TRBV3-2) and TRBJ1-1; D might be TRBD1 (6 bases). Trimming removed 1 base at V and 1 base at J, with 7 bases between. CDR1 is LGHDT, CDR2 YNNKEL, per germline (reference sequence). The CDR3 has 14 amino acids. CDR3 nucleotides: TGTGCCAGCAGCCAAGCCAGGGGGAACACTGAAGCTTTCTTT. It specifies CASSQARGNTEAFF.

The chain recombines TRBV15 with TRBJ2-7, with a possible D match to TRBD2 (7 bases). V lost 0 bases and J 1 base, leaving 10 bases between the germline ends. Germline-derived CDR1 and CDR2 are LNHNV and YYDKDF (reference sequence). The CDR3 is made up of 15 amino acids. CDR3 sequence reads: CATSREGGRSYEQYF. The CDR3, as DNA: TGTGCCACCAGCAGAGAGGGGGGGCGATCCTACGAGCAGTACTTC. Together with reference TRBV15 and TRBJ2-7, the CDR3 gives the full variable domain: DAMVIQNPRYQVTQFGKPVTLSCSQTLNHNVMYWYQQKSSQAPKLLFHYYDKDFNNEADTPDNFQSRRPNTSFCFLDIRSPGLGDTAMYLCATSREGGRSYEQYFGPGTRLTVT.

Comment on this clone: At the DNA level, this CDR3 is encoded by other sequences in the same sample as well. V usage is TRBV7-2 and J usage is TRBJ2-7, with TRBD1 matching over 8 bases. Unmatched junction bases numbered 4, after V lost 5 bases and J lost 1 base. The CDR3 runs to 14 residues. Per the germline V gene, CDR1 is SGHTA and CDR2 is FQGNSA. The CDR3 DNA reads as TGTGCCAGCAGCAGTCGACAGGGGTCCTACGAGCAGTACTTC. Translated: CASSSRQGSYEQYF.

The chain has TRBV2 and TRBJ2-5; a weak D match, TRBD1 (5 bases). This CDR3 comprises 13 residues. CDR1 SNHLY and CDR2 FYNNEI come from the germline V gene. V lost 8 bases and J lost 0, with 10 bases in between. The CDR3 loop reads CASVWGYQETQYF. DNA of the CDR3: TGTGCCAGCGTTTGGGGCTACCAAGAGACCCAGTACTTC. The full variable domain, in which reference TRBV2 and TRBJ2-5 provide the parts outside the CDR3, is EPEVTQTPSHQVTQMGQEVILRCVPISNHLYFYWYRQILGQKVEFLVSFYNNEISEKSEIFDDQFSVERPDGSNFTLKIRSTKLEDSAMYFCASVWGYQETQYFGPGTRLLVL.

This chain uses TRBV7-9 with TRBJ1-2; 8 nucleotides line up with TRBD1. The CDR3 length is 15 residues. CDR1 is SEHNR and CDR2 is FQNEAQ in the germline V gene (reference sequence). With 5 bases clipped from V and 7 bases from J, the junction kept 12 bases outside the gene matches. In DNA form, the CDR3 reads TGTGCCAGCAGCCCGACTGACAGGGGCAAGGGTGGCTACACCTTC. Residues: CASSPTDRGKGGYTF.

This clone was seen only once. The genes are TRBV27 and TRBJ2-7; 11 bases line up with TRBD2. Losses at the gene ends were 6 bases for V and 6 bases for J; bases not matched to a gene: 10. Per the germline V gene, CDR1 is MNHEY and CDR2 is SMNVEV (reference sequence). The CDR3 consists of 15 residues. The CDR3 loop reads CASRRLAGSVSEQYF. The CDR3 DNA reads as TGTGCCAGCAGAAGACTAGCGGGAAGTGTGAGCGAGCAGTACTTC.